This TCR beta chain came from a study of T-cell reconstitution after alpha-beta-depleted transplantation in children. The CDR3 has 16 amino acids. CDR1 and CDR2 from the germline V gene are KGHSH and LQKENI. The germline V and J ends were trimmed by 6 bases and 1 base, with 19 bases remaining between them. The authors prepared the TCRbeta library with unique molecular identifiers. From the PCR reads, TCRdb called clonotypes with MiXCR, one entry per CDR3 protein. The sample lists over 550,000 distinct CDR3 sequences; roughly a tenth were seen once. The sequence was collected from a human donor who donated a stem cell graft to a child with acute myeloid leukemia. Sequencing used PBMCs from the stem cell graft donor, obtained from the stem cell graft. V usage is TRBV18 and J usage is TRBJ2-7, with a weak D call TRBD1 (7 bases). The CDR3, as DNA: TGTGCCAGCTCTCCGAATTCAGGGGGGATATCCTACGAGCAGTACTTC. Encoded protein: CASSPNSGGISYEQYF. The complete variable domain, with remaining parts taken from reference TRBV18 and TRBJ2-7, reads NAGVMQNPRHLVRRRGQEARLRCSPMKGHSHVYWYRQLPEEGLKFMVYLQKENIIDESGMPKERFSAEFPKEGPSILRIQQVVRGDSAAYFCASSPNSGGISYEQYFGPGTRLTVT.